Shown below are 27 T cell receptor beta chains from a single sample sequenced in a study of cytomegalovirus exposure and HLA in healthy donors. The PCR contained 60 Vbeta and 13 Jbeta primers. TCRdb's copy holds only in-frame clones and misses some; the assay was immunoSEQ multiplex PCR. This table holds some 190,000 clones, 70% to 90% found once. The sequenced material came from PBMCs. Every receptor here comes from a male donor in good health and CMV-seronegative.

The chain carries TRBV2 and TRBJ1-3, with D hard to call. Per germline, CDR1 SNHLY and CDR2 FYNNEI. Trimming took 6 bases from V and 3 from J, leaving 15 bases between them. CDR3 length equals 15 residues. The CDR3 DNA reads TGTGCCAGCAGGGCGGGTACGAGGGATGGAAACACCATATATTTT. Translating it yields CASRAGTRDGNTIYF.

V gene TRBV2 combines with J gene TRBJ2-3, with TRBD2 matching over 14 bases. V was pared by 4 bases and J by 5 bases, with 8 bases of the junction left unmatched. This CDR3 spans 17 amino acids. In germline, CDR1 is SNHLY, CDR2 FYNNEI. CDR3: CASSGLGLAGGIDTQYF. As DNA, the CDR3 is TGTGCCAGCAGTGGCTTAGGACTAGCGGGGGGTATAGATACGCAGTATTTT.

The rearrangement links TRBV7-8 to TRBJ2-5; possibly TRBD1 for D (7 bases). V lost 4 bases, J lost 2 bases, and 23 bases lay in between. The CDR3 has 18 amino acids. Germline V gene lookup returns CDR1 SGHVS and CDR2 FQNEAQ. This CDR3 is CASSSRGEMTGNQETQYF. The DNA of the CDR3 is TGTGCCAGCAGCTCCCGCGGGGAGATGACAGGGAATCAAGAGACCCAGTACTTC.

CDR3 nucleotide sequence: TGTGCCAGCAGTCGAAACGGCGCAGGGAGGGCAGATACGCAGTATTTT. It codes for CASSRNGAGRADTQYF. This chain connects TRBV7-2 to TRBJ2-3; TRBD2 agrees at 7 bases. Trimming at V came to 6 bases and at J to 4 bases, leaving 13 bases not matched to a gene. The CDR3 is 16 amino acids. Germline-derived CDR1 and CDR2 are SGHTA and FQGNSA. Using reference TRBV7-2 and TRBJ2-3 for the parts outside the CDR3, the full variable domain is GAGVSQSPSNKVTEKGKDVELRCDPISGHTALYWYRQSLGQGLEFLIYFQGNSAPDKSGLPSDRFSAERTGGSVSTLTIQRTQQEDSAVYLCASSRNGAGRADTQYFGPGTRLTVL.

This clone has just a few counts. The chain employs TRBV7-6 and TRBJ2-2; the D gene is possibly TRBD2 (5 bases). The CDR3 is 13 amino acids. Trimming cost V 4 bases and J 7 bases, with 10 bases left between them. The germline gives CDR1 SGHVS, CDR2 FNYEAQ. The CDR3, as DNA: TGTGCCAGCAGCTCCCTAGCTATCGGGGAGCTGTTTTTT. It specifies CASSSLAIGELFF.

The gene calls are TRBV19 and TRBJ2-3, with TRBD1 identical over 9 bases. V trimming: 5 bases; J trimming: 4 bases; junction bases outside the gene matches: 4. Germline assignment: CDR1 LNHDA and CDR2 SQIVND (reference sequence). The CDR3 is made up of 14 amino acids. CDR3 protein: CASSSDRGADTQYF. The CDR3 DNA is TGTGCCAGTAGTTCGGACAGGGGCGCAGATACGCAGTATTTT.

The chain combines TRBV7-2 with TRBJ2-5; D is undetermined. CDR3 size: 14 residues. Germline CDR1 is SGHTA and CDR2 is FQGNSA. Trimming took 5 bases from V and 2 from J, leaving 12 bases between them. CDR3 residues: CASSPAAAQETQYF. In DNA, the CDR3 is TGTGCCAGCAGCCCTGCGGCCGCTCAAGAGACCCAGTACTTC.

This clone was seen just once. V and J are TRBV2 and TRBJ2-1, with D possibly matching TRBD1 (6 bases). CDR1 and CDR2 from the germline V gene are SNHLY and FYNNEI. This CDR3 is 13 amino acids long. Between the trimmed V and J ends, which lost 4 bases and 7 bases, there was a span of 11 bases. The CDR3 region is CASSGDINNEQFF. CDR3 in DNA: TGTGCCAGCAGTGGGGACATAAATAATGAGCAGTTCTTC.

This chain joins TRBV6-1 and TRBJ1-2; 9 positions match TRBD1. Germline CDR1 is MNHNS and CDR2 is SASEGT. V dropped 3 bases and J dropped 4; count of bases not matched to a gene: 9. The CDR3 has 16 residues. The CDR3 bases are TGTGCCAGCAGTGACGGCACAGGGGGCTTCTCCTATGGCTACACCTTC. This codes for CASSDGTGGFSYGYTF.

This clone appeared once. Written as DNA, the CDR3 is TGTGCCAGCAATACCCAGGGGGCAGGCCAGCCCCAGCATTTT. Translation: CASNTQGAGQPQHF. This chain links TRBV28 with TRBJ1-5; 8 nucleotides line up with TRBD1. CDR3 length: 14 residues. The germline gives CDR1 MDHEN, CDR2 SYDVKM. V lost 7 bases to trimming and J lost 7 bases; unmatched junction nucleotides: 9.

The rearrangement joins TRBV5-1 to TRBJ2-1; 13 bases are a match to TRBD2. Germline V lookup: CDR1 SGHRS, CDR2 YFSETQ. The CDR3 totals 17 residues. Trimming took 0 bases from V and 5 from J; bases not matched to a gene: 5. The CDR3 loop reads CASSLASGLAGHNEQFF. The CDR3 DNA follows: TGCGCCAGCAGCTTGGCCTCGGGACTAGCGGGGCACAATGAGCAGTTCTTC.

The DNA of the CDR3 is TGTGCCAGCAGCGCCCGGGACAGGGGGCTAGAGCAGTTCTTC. It codes for CASSARDRGLEQFF. V is TRBV11-3 and J is TRBJ2-1; 12 bases are shared with TRBD1. The germline gives CDR1 SGHNT, CDR2 YENEEA. This CDR3 has 14 amino acids. Germline trimming cut 5 bases from V and 10 bases from J; bases unmatched to any gene: 6.

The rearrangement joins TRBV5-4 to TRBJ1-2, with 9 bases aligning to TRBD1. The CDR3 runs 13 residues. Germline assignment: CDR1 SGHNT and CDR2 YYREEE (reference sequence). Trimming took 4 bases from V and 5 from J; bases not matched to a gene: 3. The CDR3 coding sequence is TGTGCCAGCAGCCGGGGACAGGGATATGGCTACACCTTC. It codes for CASSRGQGYGYTF.

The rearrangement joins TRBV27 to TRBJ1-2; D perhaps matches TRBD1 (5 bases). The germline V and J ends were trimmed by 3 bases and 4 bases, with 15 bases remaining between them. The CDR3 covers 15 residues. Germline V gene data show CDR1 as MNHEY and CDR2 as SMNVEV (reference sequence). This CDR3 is CASSFYGQGSYGYTF. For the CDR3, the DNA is TGTGCCAGCAGTTTTTATGGTCAGGGCTCCTATGGCTACACCTTC.

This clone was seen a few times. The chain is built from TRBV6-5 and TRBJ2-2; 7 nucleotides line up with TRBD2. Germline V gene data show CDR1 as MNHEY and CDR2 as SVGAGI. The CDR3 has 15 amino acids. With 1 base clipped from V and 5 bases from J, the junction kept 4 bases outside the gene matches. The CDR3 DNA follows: TGTGCCAGCAGTTACTGGGGGGAGGGTACCGGGGAGCTGTTTTTT. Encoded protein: CASSYWGEGTGELFF.

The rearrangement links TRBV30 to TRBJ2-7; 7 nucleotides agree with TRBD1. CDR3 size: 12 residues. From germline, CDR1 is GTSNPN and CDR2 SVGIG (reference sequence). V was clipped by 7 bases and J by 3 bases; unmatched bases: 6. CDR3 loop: CASTGQDYEQYF. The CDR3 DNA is TGTGCCTCGACAGGGCAGGACTACGAGCAGTACTTC. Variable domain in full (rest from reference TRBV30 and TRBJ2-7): SQTIHQWPATLVQPVGSPLSLECTVEGTSNPNLYWYRQAAGRGLQLLFYSVGIGQISSEVPQNLSASRPQDRQFILSSKKLLLSDSGFYLCASTGQDYEQYFGPGTRLTVT.

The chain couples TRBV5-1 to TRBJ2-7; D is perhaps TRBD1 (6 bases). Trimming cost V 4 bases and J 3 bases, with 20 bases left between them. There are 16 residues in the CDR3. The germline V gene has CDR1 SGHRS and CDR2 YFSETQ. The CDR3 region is CASSPLGGQSGYEQYF. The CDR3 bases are TGCGCCAGCAGCCCGTTAGGAGGACAGTCCGGCTACGAGCAGTACTTC.

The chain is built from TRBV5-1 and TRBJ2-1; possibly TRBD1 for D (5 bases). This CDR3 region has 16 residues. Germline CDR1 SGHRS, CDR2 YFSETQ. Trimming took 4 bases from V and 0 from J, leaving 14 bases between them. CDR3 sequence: CASSPDSSSSYNEQFF. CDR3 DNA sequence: TGCGCCAGCAGCCCTGACAGTTCGAGCTCCTACAATGAGCAGTTCTTC.

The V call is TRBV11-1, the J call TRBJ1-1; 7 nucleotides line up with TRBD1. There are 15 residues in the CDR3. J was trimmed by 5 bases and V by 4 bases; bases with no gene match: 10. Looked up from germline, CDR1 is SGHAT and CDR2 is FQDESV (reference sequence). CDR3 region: CASSSGQVKVTEAFF. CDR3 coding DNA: TGTGCCAGCAGCTCCGGACAGGTTAAAGTTACTGAAGCTTTCTTT.

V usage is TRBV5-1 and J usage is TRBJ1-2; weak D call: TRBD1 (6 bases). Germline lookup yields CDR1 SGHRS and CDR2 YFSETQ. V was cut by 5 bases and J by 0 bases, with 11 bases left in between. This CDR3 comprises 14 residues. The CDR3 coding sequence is TGCGCCAGCAGTACGGACAGAACTAACTATGGCTACACCTTC. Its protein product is CASSTDRTNYGYTF. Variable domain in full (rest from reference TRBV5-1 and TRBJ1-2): KAGVTQTPRYLIKTRGQQVTLSCSPISGHRSVSWYQQTPGQGLQFLFEYFSETQRNKGNFPGRFSGRQFSNSRSEMNVSTLELGDSALYLCASSTDRTNYGYTFGSGTRLTVV.

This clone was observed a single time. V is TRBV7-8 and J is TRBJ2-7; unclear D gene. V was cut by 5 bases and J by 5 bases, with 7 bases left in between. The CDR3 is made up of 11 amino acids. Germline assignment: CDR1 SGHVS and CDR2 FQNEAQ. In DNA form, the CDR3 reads TGTGCCAGCAGCCTTACACACGAGCAGTACTTC. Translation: CASSLTHEQYF. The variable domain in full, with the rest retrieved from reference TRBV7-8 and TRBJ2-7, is GAGVSQSPRYKVAKRGQDVALRCDPISGHVSLFWYQQALGQGPEFLTYFQNEAQLDKSGLPSDRFFAERPEGSVSTLKIQRTQQEDSAVYLCASSLTHEQYFGPGTRLTVT.

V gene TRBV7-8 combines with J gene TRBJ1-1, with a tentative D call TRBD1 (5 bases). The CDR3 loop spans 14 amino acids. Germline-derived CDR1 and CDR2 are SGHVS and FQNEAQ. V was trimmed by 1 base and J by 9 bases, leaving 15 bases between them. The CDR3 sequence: CASSLGEGQGKAFF. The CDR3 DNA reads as TGTGCCAGCAGCTTAGGGGAGGGTCAGGGTAAAGCTTTCTTT.

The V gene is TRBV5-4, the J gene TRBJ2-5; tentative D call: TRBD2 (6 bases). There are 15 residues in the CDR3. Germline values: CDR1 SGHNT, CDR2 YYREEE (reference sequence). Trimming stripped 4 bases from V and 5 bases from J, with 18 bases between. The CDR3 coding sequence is TGTGCCAGCAGCACAAGACTAGGGTCAGGGGAGACCCAGTACTTC. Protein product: CASSTRLGSGETQYF. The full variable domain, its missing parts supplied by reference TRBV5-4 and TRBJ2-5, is ETGVTQSPTHLIKTRGQQVTLRCSSQSGHNTVSWYQQALGQGPQFIFQYYREEENGRGNFPPRFSGLQFPNYSSELNVNALELDDSALYLCASSTRLGSGETQYFGPGTRLLVL.

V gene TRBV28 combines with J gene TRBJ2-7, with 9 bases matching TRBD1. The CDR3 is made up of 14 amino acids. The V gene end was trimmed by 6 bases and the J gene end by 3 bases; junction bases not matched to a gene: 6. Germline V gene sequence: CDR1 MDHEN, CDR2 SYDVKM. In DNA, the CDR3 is TGTGCCAGCAGCGCTGACAGGGGGTTCTACGAGCAGTACTTC. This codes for CASSADRGFYEQYF. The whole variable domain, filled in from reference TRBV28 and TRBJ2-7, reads DVKVTQSSRYLVKRTGEKVFLECVQDMDHENMFWYRQDPGLGLRLIYFSYDVKMKEKGDIPEGYSVSREKKERFSLILESASTNQTSMYLCASSADRGFYEQYFGPGTRLTVT.

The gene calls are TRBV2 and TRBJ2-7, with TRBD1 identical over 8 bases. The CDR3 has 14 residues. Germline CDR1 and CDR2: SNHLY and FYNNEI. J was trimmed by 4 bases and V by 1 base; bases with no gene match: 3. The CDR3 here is CASSEVGQGYEQYF. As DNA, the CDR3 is TGTGCCAGCAGTGAAGTAGGACAGGGATACGAGCAGTACTTC.

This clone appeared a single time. CDR3 residues: CSAGPGDGTQYF. The CDR3 bases are TGCAGCGCAGGGCCAGGGGACGGGACCCAGTACTTC. This chain uses TRBV29-1 with TRBJ2-5; TRBD1 might be the D (6 bases). The CDR3 has 12 amino acids. Looked up from germline, CDR1 is SQVTM and CDR2 is ANQGSEA. Trimming removed 7 bases from V and 7 bases from J, with 16 bases in between.

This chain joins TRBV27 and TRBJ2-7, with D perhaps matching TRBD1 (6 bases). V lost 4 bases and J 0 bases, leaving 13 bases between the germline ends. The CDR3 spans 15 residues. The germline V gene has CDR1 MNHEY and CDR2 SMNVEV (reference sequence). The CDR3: CASSYDGTTSYEQYF. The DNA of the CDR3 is TGTGCCAGCAGTTACGACGGGACAACCTCCTACGAGCAGTACTTC.